This TCR beta chain was identified during a study of T cells in Graves' hyperthyroidism and ophthalmopathy. Amplification targeted TCR beta CDR3 regions from RNA transcripts. First-round RT-PCR of the TCR CDR3 relied on the HTBI primer set. Via MiXCR, TCRdb re-called the multiplex PCR reads, giving one row per CDR3 protein. In the table there are approximately 300,000 distinct CDR3 sequences, roughly 15% of which are singletons. V was trimmed by 0 bases and J by 0 bases, leaving 3 bases between them. This CDR3 is built from 14 residues. CDR1 is SGHKS, CDR2 YYEKEE, per germline (reference sequence). Only a few counts were recorded for this clonotype.

The source is a man younger than 45 with Graves' hyperthyroidism. The chain is built from TRBV5-5 and TRBJ2-2; D not resolved. The sample comprised blood. The CDR3 coding sequence is TGTGCCAGCAGCTTGGTTTCGAACACCGGGGAGCTGTTTTTT. This gives the protein CASSLVSNTGELFF.